The clone carrying this T cell receptor beta chain has only one observation. Its target is not known. The approximately 130-subject validation cohort, separate from the 666-subject first cohort, included the donors. This CDR3 comprises 16 residues. V gave up 0 bases and J gave up 0 bases, with 9 bases separating them. Germline lookup yields CDR1 SGHVS and CDR2 FQNEAQ. The data were produced by immunoSEQ multiplex PCR, yet TCRdb's version contains in-frame clones alone and is incomplete. The sample holds 130,000 or so clones, roughly 90% seen once. This specimen comes from a study of cytomegalovirus exposure and HLA in healthy donors. In the study overall: Per a later analysis, the approximately 620 first-cohort and 100 to 150 validation repertoires shared one platform.

Findings and caveats of the study: The study designated some 180 TCR beta chains cytomegalovirus-associated. Most observed TCR sequences were rare, whereas some public TCRs were detected in many donors.

The sequence derives from a man aged 30 to 39 in good health and CMV-seronegative. The V and J genes are TRBV7-8 and TRBJ1-3; D is uncertain. Specimen: PBMCs. For the CDR3, the DNA is TGTGCCAGCAGCTTAGCGGGTACAGCCTCTGGAAACACCATATATTTT. Translating it yields CASSLAGTASGNTIYF.